Listed below are T cell receptor beta chains from one sample, sequenced in a study of shared clonotypes between healthy human individuals. The data were produced by immunoSEQ multiplex PCR, yet TCRdb's version contains in-frame clones alone and is incomplete. The table lists over a million clones, over 95% of them singletons. Sample: naive CD4+ T cells sorted from blood. The receptor source for this set is a young man in good health. Each CDR3 is given with its conserved first and last residue. The D gene is left open where the match is weak. Expanded clones get a size class; other rows say once, few or many, or leave the size out.

cdr3_length clone_size d_call j_call v_call cdr3_aa cdr3_nt
11 - - TRBJ2-1 TRBV10-3 CAISELTKQFF TGTGCCATCAGTGAGTTGACAAAGCAGTTCTTC
14 - - TRBJ2-7 TRBV11-2 CASSLVDERHEQYF TGTGCCAGCAGCTTAGTAGACGAGAGGCACGAGCAGTACTTC
12 - - TRBJ2-3 TRBV29-1 CSVVGGPDTQYF TGCAGCGTTGTCGGGGGCCCAGATACGCAGTATTTT
11 - - TRBJ2-3 TRBV5-4 CAVTRTDTQYF TGTGCCGTCACCCGCACAGATACGCAGTATTTT
12 once - TRBJ2-1 TRBV6-5 CASRSTDGVGFF TGTGCCAGCAGGAGCACGGACGGAGTCGGGTTCTTC
13 - - TRBJ2-3 TRBV18 CASSGTIGDTQYF TGTGCCAGCTCGGGAACAATAGGAGATACGCAGTATTTT
17 - TRBD2 TRBJ2-7 TRBV5-1 CASSHGLAGGLDYEQYF TGCGCCAGCAGCCATGGACTAGCGGGAGGGTTAGACTACGAGCAGTACTTC
12 - - TRBJ2-1 TRBV29-1 CSVQIGLGLKFF TGCAGCGTGCAAATTGGGCTCGGTCTCAAGTTCTTC
16 - - TRBJ1-1 TRBV28 CASSFPVGLSNTEAFF TGTGCCAGCAGTTTTCCGGTCGGACTCTCGAACACTGAAGCTTTCTTT
14 few - TRBJ1-4 TRBV15 CATSRGVNNEKLFF TGTGCCACCAGCAGAGGGGTGAATAATGAAAAACTGTTTTTT
16 - - TRBJ1-2 TRBV7-9 CASSTHGRGWDYGYTF TGTGCCAGCAGCACACACGGGAGGGGTTGGGACTATGGCTACACCTTC
15 - - TRBJ1-2 TRBV5-6 CASSYLGAPNYGYTF TGTGCCAGCAGCTACCTAGGCGCCCCTAACTATGGCTACACCTTC
14 - - TRBJ2-5 TRBV15 CATSRDVRQETQYF TGTGCCACCAGCAGAGATGTTCGCCAAGAGACCCAGTACTTC
12 - TRBD1 TRBJ2-7 TRBV18 CASSKTGDEQYF TGTGCCAGCTCAAAGACAGGGGACGAGCAGTACTTC
14 - - TRBJ2-7 TRBV9 CASSSDSLGYEQYF TGTGCCAGCAGCTCAGACAGTTTGGGGTACGAGCAGTACTTC
16 - TRBD1 TRBJ2-6 TRBV2 CASSGLQGSGANVLTF TGTGCCAGCAGTGGCTTACAGGGGTCTGGGGCCAACGTCCTGACTTTC
14 - - TRBJ1-2 TRBV6-6 CASSYSKVVHGYTF TGTGCCAGCAGTTACTCGAAGGTGGTCCATGGCTACACCTTC
15 once TRBD2 TRBJ2-7 TRBV5-6 CASSSPPLAGDEQYF TGTGCCAGCAGCTCGCCTCCACTAGCGGGGGACGAGCAGTACTTC
16 - TRBD1 TRBJ1-2 TRBV5-4 CASSLVGGQGAHGYTF TGTGCCAGCAGCTTGGTGGGAGGACAGGGGGCTCATGGCTACACCTTC
12 - - TRBJ1-3 TRBV2 CASTHSGNTIYF TGTGCCAGCACTCACTCTGGAAACACCATATATTTT
14 - TRBD2 TRBJ2-7 TRBV10-3 CAISGLAGADEQYF TGTGCCATCAGTGGGTTAGCGGGAGCTGACGAGCAGTACTTC
14 - TRBD1 TRBJ2-2 TRBV7-3 CASSVEGAQGELFF TGTGCCAGCAGCGTCGAGGGGGCGCAGGGGGAGCTGTTTTTT
18 - TRBD1 TRBJ2-1 TRBV5-4 CASSLPTGGSLFYNEQFF TGTGCCAGCAGCTTACCGACAGGGGGCTCCCTCTTCTACAATGAGCAGTTCTTC
12 once - TRBJ1-2 TRBV7-9 CASSPGDYGYTF TGTGCCAGCAGCCCCGGAGACTATGGCTACACCTTC
14 once - TRBJ2-7 TRBV7-9 CASSLPLRDYEQYF TGTGCCAGCAGCCTACCCCTGAGAGACTACGAGCAGTACTTC
15 - TRBD2 TRBJ2-1 TRBV29-1 CSGVYSGSSYNEQFF TGCAGCGGTGTATATAGCGGGAGCTCCTACAATGAGCAGTTCTTC
15 - - TRBJ2-5 TRBV27 CASRGSGLVGETQYF TGTGCCAGCAGAGGTTCTGGGCTAGTAGGAGAGACCCAGTACTTC
15 - TRBD1 TRBJ1-5 TRBV5-1 CASSAQGGSNQPQHF TGCGCCAGCAGCGCTCAGGGGGGAAGCAATCAGCCCCAGCATTTT
18 - TRBD1 TRBJ2-7 TRBV6-1 CASSEWRGPGQGSYEQYF TGTGCCAGCAGTGAATGGCGGGGACCGGGACAGGGGTCCTACGAGCAGTACTTC
22 - TRBD2 TRBJ2-1 TRBV15 CATSRDLRPAGVSKNSYNEQFF TGTGCCACCAGCAGAGATCTAAGGCCAGCGGGAGTCTCAAAGAATTCCTACAATGAGCAGTTCTTC
16 - TRBD2 TRBJ2-7 TRBV7-9 CASSARLAGETYEQYF TGTGCCAGCAGCGCGAGACTAGCGGGAGAAACCTACGAGCAGTACTTC
11 few - TRBJ1-1 TRBV30 CAWARVTEAFF TGTGCCTGGGCCCGAGTAACTGAAGCTTTCTTT
17 - - TRBJ2-3 TRBV9 CASSVEQGTFSTDTQYF TGTGCCAGCAGCGTAGAGCAGGGGACCTTTAGCACAGATACGCAGTATTTT
16 - - TRBJ1-4 TRBV7-8 CASSSTARATNEKLFF TGTGCCAGCAGCTCTACCGCCAGGGCAACTAATGAAAAACTGTTTTTT
15 - - TRBJ2-5 TRBV18 CASSPISGYQETQYF TGTGCCAGCTCACCCATCTCGGGATACCAAGAGACCCAGTACTTC
16 - - TRBJ2-2 TRBV11-2 CASSPGSRMVTGELFF TGTGCCAGCAGCCCAGGATCGAGAATGGTCACCGGGGAGCTGTTTTTT
16 - TRBD2 TRBJ2-1 TRBV28 CASSSSGRSSYNEQFF TGTGCCAGCAGTTCTAGCGGGCGGAGCTCCTACAATGAGCAGTTCTTC
14 - - TRBJ2-7 TRBV5-1 CASRLGGNSYEQYF TGCGCCAGCAGATTAGGGGGAAACTCCTACGAGCAGTACTTC
15 - - TRBJ1-2 TRBV4-1 CASSQEDQVGYGYTF TGCGCCAGCAGCCAAGAGGACCAAGTCGGATATGGCTACACCTTC
19 - - TRBJ2-3 TRBV2 CASSEYPWGPDRSTDTQYF TGTGCCAGCAGCGAATACCCCTGGGGCCCCGACCGGAGCACAGATACGCAGTATTTT
12 - TRBD1 TRBJ2-1 TRBV29-1 CSVEDRGNEQFF TGCAGCGTTGAAGACAGGGGGAATGAGCAGTTCTTC
14 - TRBD1 TRBJ1-5 TRBV2 CASSEGQEYQPQHF TGTGCCAGCAGTGAGGGACAGGAATATCAGCCCCAGCATTTT
15 - TRBD1 TRBJ2-1 TRBV11-2 CASSPRTGSYNEQFF TGTGCCAGCAGTCCAAGGACAGGCTCCTACAATGAGCAGTTCTTC
16 - - TRBJ2-7 TRBV4-1 CASSLSSGKLRDEQYF TGCGCCAGCAGCCTATCCTCCGGGAAGCTACGGGACGAGCAGTACTTC
17 - TRBD2 TRBJ2-5 TRBV9 CASSVASQRDLGETQYF TGTGCCAGCAGCGTAGCTTCCCAGCGGGACCTTGGGGAGACCCAGTACTTC
14 - TRBD2 TRBJ2-1 TRBV7-9 CASSRPGLAYEQFF TGTGCCAGCAGCCGCCCGGGACTAGCTTATGAGCAGTTCTTC
15 - TRBD1 TRBJ2-1 TRBV6-5 CASSSTGGSYNEQFF TGTGCCAGCAGTTCAACAGGGGGCTCCTACAATGAGCAGTTCTTC
15 - TRBD1 TRBJ2-7 TRBV12-5 CASGLVPKQGQEQYF TGTGCTAGTGGTTTGGTACCCAAACAGGGGCAAGAGCAGTACTTC